Below, one T cell receptor beta chain is given with its context. Profiled with immunoSEQ multiplex PCR; TCRdb holds only in-frame clones, not every one. In the table there are 35,000 to 40,000 clones, approximately 94% of which are singletons. These data are taken from a study of T cells in tuberculosis. Trimming cost V 1 base and J 0 bases, with 3 bases left between them. The CDR3 loop spans 13 amino acids. Germline V gene lookup returns CDR1 LNHDA and CDR2 SQIVND (reference sequence). This chain connects TRBV19 to TRBJ1-1; no firm D call. The material sequenced was PBMCs. This receptor was identified in a donor aged 10 to 29 with latent tuberculosis or without tuberculosis infection. Some clones in this sample may be carry-over from other donors' samples. The CDR3 protein is CASSIAVNTEAFF. The CDR3 nucleotides read TGTGCCAGTAGTATAGCTGTGAACACTGAAGCTTTCTTT.